This is a list of T cell receptor beta chains from one sample in a study of cytomegalovirus exposure and HLA in healthy donors. Data came from immunoSEQ multiplex PCR; TCRdb stores just in-frame clones and leaves some out. Of 150,000 to 200,000 clones listed, roughly 80% are singletons. Material for sequencing was PBMCs. The receptors here all came from a man aged 18 to 30 in good health and CMV-seronegative. CDR3s include the opening cysteine and the closing phenylalanine or tryptophan. D genes are given only for firm matches.

D,V,CDR3
.,TRBV9,CASSVASQNTEAFF
.,TRBV7-9,CASSLGGQETQYF
.,TRBV4-1,CASSQGYREGGYTF
.,TRBV27,CASSLFEGRNTEAFF
TRBD1,TRBV2,CASKMGQGRSYEQYF
.,TRBV7-2,CASSLGRYEQYF
.,TRBV6-1,CASAGQGNGEAFF
TRBD2,TRBV5-1,CASSSTSGRAVYEQYF
.,TRBV7-9,CASSLAGDRNQPQHF
.,TRBV6-5,CATRQPYGYTF